A selection of T cell receptor beta chains follows, all from one sample in a study of blood T cell repertoires in COVID-19. TCRdb keeps only in-frame clones here, not all; method: immunoSEQ multiplex PCR. The sample holds roughly 90,000 clones, roughly 89% seen once. Input material: peripheral blood. Receptors were obtained from an elderly woman with active COVID-19. Each CDR3 is given without its conserved first and last residue. Rows give clone size only sometimes, using once, few, many, or a class for an expanded clone.

j_call: TRBJ1-1
v_call: TRBV12-3/TRBV12-4
clone_size: NA
cdr3_aa: ASSSSTGGVF

j_call: TRBJ2-7
v_call: TRBV15
clone_size: NA
cdr3_aa: ATSRDRAGRSYEQY

j_call: TRBJ1-6
v_call: TRBV9
clone_size: NA
cdr3_aa: ASSVELYNSPLH

j_call: TRBJ1-1
v_call: TRBV7-9
clone_size: NA
cdr3_aa: ASSLDGWGVATEAF

j_call: TRBJ1-1
v_call: TRBV18
clone_size: NA
cdr3_aa: ASSSDRGQGTEAF

j_call: TRBJ2-5
v_call: TRBV2
clone_size: NA
cdr3_aa: ASRGEGTQY

j_call: TRBJ2-1
v_call: TRBV4-3
clone_size: NA
cdr3_aa: ASSRIGQGGQF

j_call: TRBJ1-2
v_call: TRBV27
clone_size: NA
cdr3_aa: ASSFRGNYGYT

j_call: TRBJ1-2
v_call: TRBV19
clone_size: NA
cdr3_aa: ASDRGYGYT

j_call: TRBJ2-1
v_call: TRBV5-1
clone_size: NA
cdr3_aa: ASSLLPTSGLNNEQF

j_call: TRBJ2-5
v_call: TRBV5-1
clone_size: NA
cdr3_aa: ASSVGGGQETQY

j_call: TRBJ1-1
v_call: TRBV19
clone_size: once
cdr3_aa: ASSGEPGGWNTEAF

j_call: TRBJ2-1
v_call: TRBV10-3
clone_size: NA
cdr3_aa: AISGEAEQF

j_call: TRBJ1-2
v_call: TRBV28
clone_size: NA
cdr3_aa: ASSPSGGLGYT

j_call: TRBJ1-3
v_call: TRBV2
clone_size: NA
cdr3_aa: ASTVGGSGFLSGNTIY

j_call: TRBJ2-1
v_call: TRBV5-6
clone_size: NA
cdr3_aa: ASSPTSGRATEQF

j_call: TRBJ1-4
v_call: TRBV6-6
clone_size: few
cdr3_aa: ASSVTGGQEEKLF

j_call: TRBJ2-1
v_call: TRBV11-2
clone_size: NA
cdr3_aa: ASTELADSYNEQF

j_call: TRBJ2-3
v_call: TRBV2
clone_size: NA
cdr3_aa: ASSGGRGPDTQY

j_call: TRBJ2-1
v_call: TRBV5-1
clone_size: NA
cdr3_aa: ASSLEIAVYNEQF

j_call: TRBJ2-1
v_call: TRBV6-2/TRBV6-3
clone_size: NA
cdr3_aa: ASSYGRTPQF